The TCR beta chain described here comes from a study of technical replicates of blood from several donors. The CDR3 consists of 20 residues. V lost 0 bases and J lost 4, with 22 bases in between. Germline CDR1 and CDR2: LNHDA and SQIVND (reference sequence). TCRdb's copy holds only in-frame clones and misses some; the assay was immunoSEQ multiplex PCR. The data contain roughly 68,000 clones, roughly nine tenths of them singletons. This receptor was identified in a human donor in good health. Some clones in this sample may be carry-over from other donors' samples. This chain uses TRBV19 with TRBJ2-6; a weak D match, TRBD1 (5 bases). The sample taken for sequencing was PBMCs. The CDR3 reads CASSIEDNSRFLNGANVLTF. In DNA, the CDR3 is TGTGCCAGTAGTATAGAGGACAACTCTAGATTCTTAAACGGGGCCAACGTCCTGACTTTC.